One sample yielded the 11 T cell receptor beta chains listed below, sequenced in a study of blood T cells in healthy people across ages. A second about 7 to 12 cycle PCR used barcoded and J-beta primers. TCRdb used MiXCR to reprocess the 5' RACE reads, holding one entry per CDR3 protein. The table has 580,000 or so distinct CDR3 sequences, roughly 48% seen once. Source material: blood. The receptor source for this set is a man at least 80 years old in good health.

This clonotype has at least ten counts. V usage is TRBV7-3 and J usage is TRBJ2-1; 7 bases align to TRBD2. Germline CDR1 SGHTA, CDR2 FQGTGA. The ends lost 5 bases at V and 9 bases at J; junction bases unmatched: 7. The CDR3 runs 13 residues. Here the CDR3 reads CASSDGLDGEQFF. In DNA form, the CDR3 reads TGTGCCAGCAGCGACGGACTAGACGGTGAGCAGTTCTTC. Combining the CDR3 with reference TRBV7-3 and TRBJ2-1 gives the whole variable domain GAGVSQTPSNKVTEKGKYVELRCDPISGHTALYWYRQSLGQGPEFLIYFQGTGAADDSGLPNDRFFAVRPEGSVSTLKIQRTERGDSAVYLCASSDGLDGEQFFGPGTRLTVL.

Ten or more counts support this clonotype. J is TRBJ2-7 and V is TRBV6-5; D unclear. The germline V gene has CDR1 MNHEY and CDR2 SVGAGI. V was clipped by 6 bases and J by 6 bases, with 9 bases between them. The CDR3 sequence is 11 residues long. DNA of the CDR3: TGTGCCAGCAGGTACGGTCGCGAGCAGTACTTC. Amino acid sequence: CASRYGREQYF.

The rearrangement uses TRBV6-2 or TRBV6-3 and TRBJ2-7; TRBD1 might be the D (6 bases). Trimming took off 6 bases at V and 1 base at J, with 16 bases between the two ends. The germline gives CDR1 MNHEY, CDR2 SVGEGT. The CDR3 has 15 residues. The DNA for the CDR3 is TGTGCCAGCAGCGATCTCGACAGGTATTCCTACGAGCAGTACTTC. Translated: CASSDLDRYSYEQYF.

The rearrangement uses TRBV7-6 and TRBJ2-7; 9 bases line up with TRBD1. Germline V gene sequence: CDR1 SGHVS, CDR2 FNYEAQ. This CDR3 has 17 residues. Trimming cost V 5 bases and J 6 bases; bases outside gene matches: 17. The CDR3 spells CASSRNYRNRGPGEQYF. The CDR3 DNA is TGTGCCAGCAGCCGCAATTACCGGAACAGGGGGCCGGGCGAGCAGTACTTC.

This clonotype was observed a handful of times. This chain uses TRBV7-2 with TRBJ2-7; 7 nucleotides agree with TRBD2. Germline loops: CDR1 SGHTA, CDR2 FQGNSA. This CDR3 has 13 residues. After removal of 4 bases from V and 2 bases from J, the junction contained 2 bases not matched to a gene. CDR3 nucleotides: TGTGCCAGCAGCTCAACTAGCGCCTACGAGCAGTACTTC. Amino acids: CASSSTSAYEQYF. Full variable domain (outside the CDR3, taken from reference TRBV7-2 and TRBJ2-7): GAGVSQSPSNKVTEKGKDVELRCDPISGHTALYWYRQSLGQGLEFLIYFQGNSAPDKSGLPSDRFSAERTGGSVSTLTIQRTQQEDSAVYLCASSSTSAYEQYFGPGTRLTVT.

This clonotype was detected a few times. The DNA of the CDR3 is TGCAGCCTCAGGACCGGGCCGACTAATTCACCCCTCCACTTT. Translating gives CSLRTGPTNSPLHF. The chain is built from TRBV20-1 and TRBJ1-6; D gene unclear. The CDR3 sequence is 14 residues long. Germline CDR1 and CDR2: DFQATT and SNEGSKA (reference sequence).

V gene TRBV10-3 combines with J gene TRBJ1-5; TRBD1 matches 7 bases. CDR1 is ENHRY and CDR2 is SYGVKD in the germline V gene. CDR3 length: 15 residues. Trimming removed 6 bases from V and 3 bases from J; junction bases left unmatched: 8. DNA of the CDR3: TGTGCCATCAGGCAGGGGGAAGGGGTCAATCAGCCCCAGCATTTT. It specifies CAIRQGEGVNQPQHF.

The V and J genes are TRBV4-1 and TRBJ1-2; a weak D match, TRBD1 (5 bases). The V gene's germline CDR1 is MGHRA and CDR2 YSYEKL. Trimming stripped 3 bases from V and 7 bases from J, with 15 bases between. This CDR3 spans 14 amino acids. The CDR3, as DNA: TGCGCCAGCAGCCACCTAGGCGGGGCTGGTGGCTACACCTTC. Residues: CASSHLGGAGGYTF.

This clonotype was seen a few times. The rearrangement joins TRBV27 to TRBJ2-7; the match to TRBD1 covers 8 bases. This CDR3 contains 19 residues. Germline V gene lookup returns CDR1 MNHEY and CDR2 SMNVEV (reference sequence). V lost 6 bases, J lost 2 bases, and 21 bases stayed unmatched. The CDR3 region is CASRTAQTGVRQTTYEQYF. The CDR3 DNA reads TGTGCCAGCAGGACCGCCCAGACAGGGGTCCGGCAAACTACCTACGAGCAGTACTTC.

This clonotype has just a few counts. The chain links TRBV4-2 to TRBJ2-1; tentative D call: TRBD2 (5 bases). V shed 1 base and J shed 7 bases, with 11 bases lying between them. The CDR3 covers 14 residues. Germline loops: CDR1 LGHNA, CDR2 YNFKEQ. The CDR3, as DNA: TGTGCCAGCAGCCAAGGGGAGTTGGGGAATGAGCAGTTCTTC. It translates to CASSQGELGNEQFF.

The genes are TRBV6-5 and TRBJ1-6; the match to TRBD1 covers 7 bases. The CDR3 covers 16 residues. V lost 0 bases to trimming and J lost 9 bases; unmatched junction nucleotides: 8. The germline V gene has CDR1 MNHEY and CDR2 SVGAGI. CDR3 sequence reads: CASSYSIQGQRSPLHF. The CDR3 DNA reads as TGTGCCAGCAGTTACTCGATACAGGGGCAACGTTCACCCCTCCACTTT.